This is a list of T cell receptor beta chains from one sample in a study of blood T cell repertoires in COVID-19. Produced via immunoSEQ multiplex PCR; TCRdb's table is partial and in-frame only. The data contain about 92,000 clones, 75% to 90% of them seen just once; the ten biggest clones take up 16%. Sequenced input: peripheral blood. The receptor source for this set is a woman older than 75 with active or convalescent COVID-19. CDR3s include the opening cysteine and the closing phenylalanine or tryptophan. D genes are given only for firm matches. Some rows mark clone size as missing; the rest say once, few, many or name a class of expanded clone.

clone_size j_call d_call v_call cdr3_length cdr3_aa cdr3_nt
. TRBJ2-7 TRBD1 TRBV7-2 16 CASRLRDRGRVYEQYF TGTGCCAGCAGACTTCGGGACAGGGGAAGAGTCTACGAGCAGTACTTC
. TRBJ2-3 TRBD2 TRBV30 16 CAWTSLAGAFTDTQYF TGTGCCTGGACCTCACTAGCGGGAGCCTTCACAGATACGCAGTATTTT
few TRBJ1-3 . TRBV5-1 16 CASSLTGLPSQGTIYF TGCGCCAGCAGCTTAACAGGCCTCCCATCTCAGGGGACCATATATTTT
. TRBJ1-2 TRBD1 TRBV28 15 CASSYSGGPLYGYTF TGTGCCAGCAGTTATTCAGGGGGACCCCTCTATGGCTACACCTTC
. TRBJ2-2 TRBD2 TRBV6-2/TRBV6-3 16 CASSLGLAQGTGELFF TGTGCCAGCAGTCTGGGACTAGCGCAAGGCACCGGGGAGCTGTTTTTT
once TRBJ2-7 . TRBV6-5 15 CASSYSRTPSYEQYF TGTGCCAGCAGTTACTCCAGGACACCCTCCTACGAGCAGTACTTC
. TRBJ1-2 . TRBV11-2 15 CASSPTGVANYGYTF TGTGCCAGCAGCCCGACGGGGGTAGCTAACTATGGCTACACCTTC
. TRBJ1-5 . TRBV2 12 CASSVEGQPQHF TGTGCCAGCAGTGTGGAGGGTCAGCCCCAGCATTTT
. TRBJ1-5 TRBD1 TRBV19 15 CASSPTGGSGQPQHF TGTGCCAGTAGTCCGACAGGGGGATCGGGTCAGCCCCAGCATTTT
. TRBJ2-5 TRBD2 TRBV3-1/TRBV3-2 23 CASSQDFASGGYDRVGSRETQYF TGTGCCAGCAGCCAAGACTTTGCTAGCGGGGGGTACGACCGGGTTGGGAGTCGAGAGACCCAGTACTTC
once TRBJ1-6 . TRBV21-1 17 CASSKGTRDRENSPLHF TGTGCCAGCAGCAAAGGTACCCGGGACAGGGAAAATTCACCCCTCCACTTT
. TRBJ2-2 . TRBV19 13 CASSMGDTGELFF TGTGCCAGTAGTATGGGAGACACCGGGGAGCTGTTTTTT
. TRBJ1-6 . TRBV5-4 14 CASSSQGLNSPLHF TGTGCCAGCAGCTCACAGGGCCTTAATTCACCCCTCCACTTT
. TRBJ2-7 . TRBV20-1 11 CSATSGGNQYF TGCAGTGCCACCAGTGGGGGGAACCAGTACTTC
. TRBJ1-2 . TRBV7-2 14 CASSLAGEVLGYTF TGTGCCAGCAGCTTGGCGGGAGAAGTTTTAGGCTACACCTTC
. TRBJ1-3 . TRBV7-9 13 CASSLTSGNTIYF TGTGCCAGCAGCTTAACATCGGGAAACACCATATATTTT
. TRBJ2-7 . TRBV5-5 14 CASSLEPQGGEQYF TGTGCCAGCAGCCTGGAGCCGCAGGGGGGCGAGCAGTACTTC
. TRBJ2-6 TRBD1 TRBV5-6 18 CASLEGQRLKRGANVLTF TGTGCCTCCTTAGAGGGACAGAGACTGAAGAGGGGGGCCAACGTCCTGACTTTC
. TRBJ1-2 . TRBV18 15 CASSPQGLENYGYTF TGTGCCAGCTCACCACAGGGACTTGAGAACTATGGCTACACCTTC
. TRBJ2-1 TRBD2 TRBV11-2 14 CATHPAGGGNEQFF TGTGCCACCCACCCCGCGGGAGGAGGGAATGAGCAGTTCTTC
. TRBJ1-1 TRBD1 TRBV7-2 14 CASSPQGAVTQAFF TGTGCCAGCAGCCCACAGGGGGCGGTGACCCAAGCTTTCTTT
few TRBJ1-6 TRBD1 TRBV19 14 CASSTGQKNSPLHF TGTGCCAGTAGTACGGGACAGAAGAATTCACCCCTCCACTTT
. TRBJ1-2 . TRBV5-8 13 CASRKGGNYGYTF TGTGCCAGCAGAAAAGGGGGAAACTATGGCTACACCTTC
once TRBJ2-7 TRBD1 TRBV6-1 17 CASSVAATGTGLREQYF TGTGCCAGCAGTGTCGCTGCTACCGGGACAGGGCTACGCGAGCAGTACTTC
. TRBJ2-7 TRBD1 TRBV4-1 17 CASSQVPGQGSSYEQYF TGCGCCAGCAGCCAGGTTCCCGGACAGGGTTCATCCTACGAGCAGTACTTC
. TRBJ2-5 . TRBV6-2/TRBV6-3 14 CASSYSGTRETQYF TGTGCCAGCAGTTACTCCGGGACTCGAGAGACCCAGTACTTC
. TRBJ1-2 . TRBV28 13 CASSLGWAYGYTF TGTGCCAGCAGTTTAGGGTGGGCCTATGGCTACACCTTC
. TRBJ2-1 TRBD1 TRBV19 15 CASTIRDSDYNEQFF TGTGCCAGTACCATCCGGGACAGTGACTACAATGAGCAGTTCTTC
few TRBJ1-5 . TRBV2 16 CASSEWGVFDNQPQHF TGTGCCAGCAGTGAATGGGGGGTGTTCGACAATCAGCCCCAGCATTTT
. TRBJ1-1 . TRBV29-1 12 CSVVRHNTEAFF TGCAGCGTTGTCAGGCACAACACTGAAGCTTTCTTT
once TRBJ2-5 . TRBV5-6 15 CASSLDRVWPETQYF TGTGCCAGCAGCTTGGACAGGGTTTGGCCGGAGACCCAGTACTTC
. TRBJ2-3 TRBD2 TRBV3-1/TRBV3-2 16 CASSQASSGGRGTQYF TGTGCCAGCAGCCAAGCCTCTAGCGGGGGGAGGGGTACGCAGTATTTT
. TRBJ2-1 TRBD1 TRBV6-5 16 CASSSSGTGGRGEQFF TGTGCCAGCAGTTCCTCCGGGACAGGGGGCAGGGGTGAGCAGTTCTTC
. TRBJ1-6 . TRBV24-1 13 CARSQGHGSPLHF TGTGCTAGATCTCAGGGGCACGGATCACCCCTCCACTTT
. TRBJ1-2 TRBD1 TRBV5-4 15 CASSFAGTGGAGYTF TGTGCCAGCAGCTTCGCCGGGACAGGGGGAGCGGGCTACACCTTC
few TRBJ1-2 TRBD1 TRBV28 14 CASSSTGGVYGYTF TGTGCCAGCAGCTCGACAGGGGGCGTCTATGGCTACACCTTC
once TRBJ1-3 . TRBV6-6 16 CASSQERTGSGNTIYF TGTGCCAGCAGTCAAGAACGGACGGGATCTGGAAACACCATATATTTT
. TRBJ2-7 TRBD1 TRBV29-1 15 CSASSRTGISYEQYF TGCAGCGCCAGTTCGAGGACAGGCATCTCCTACGAGCAGTACTTC
few TRBJ2-1 TRBD1 TRBV5-1 15 CASSGALQGAHEQFF TGCGCCAGCAGCGGAGCTTTACAGGGGGCACATGAGCAGTTCTTC
few TRBJ2-3 . TRBV7-3 13 CASSLTGGDTQYF TGTGCCAGCAGCTTAACCGGAGGGGATACGCAGTATTTT
once TRBJ2-1 . TRBV19 13 CASGTTAKNEQFF TGTGCCAGTGGGACAACAGCTAAGAATGAGCAGTTCTTC
. TRBJ2-3 . TRBV18 15 CASSPAAESTDTQYF TGTGCCAGCTCACCCGCGGCGGAAAGCACAGATACGCAGTATTTT
. TRBJ1-1 TRBD1 TRBV19 14 CASSITGGGTEAFF TGTGCCAGTAGTATAACAGGGGGCGGCACTGAAGCTTTCTTT
. TRBJ2-2 TRBD2 TRBV20-1 15 CSASDPGRGAGELFF TGCAGTGCTAGTGATCCCGGTCGGGGGGCCGGGGAGCTGTTTTTT
. TRBJ1-2 . TRBV24-1 12 CATSDPEYGYTF TGTGCCACCAGTGATCCCGAGTATGGCTACACCTTC
. TRBJ1-1 . TRBV10-3 15 CAIRESGAMGTEAFF TGTGCCATCAGAGAGAGCGGGGCTATGGGAACTGAAGCTTTCTTT
. TRBJ2-1 . TRBV5-4 14 CASSSMTVGAEQFF TGTGCCAGCAGTTCCATGACAGTCGGCGCTGAGCAGTTCTTC
. TRBJ1-1 . TRBV28 14 CASSLGSWHTEAFF TGTGCCAGCAGTTTGGGCAGTTGGCACACTGAAGCTTTCTTT
. TRBJ2-1 TRBD2 TRBV30 15 CAWTSGLAGEDEQFF TGTGCCTGGACATCGGGACTAGCGGGAGAGGATGAGCAGTTCTTC
. TRBJ1-2 TRBD1 TRBV9 15 CASSPPGTGVYGYTF TGTGCCAGCAGCCCGCCGGGGACAGGGGTCTATGGCTACACCTTC
. TRBJ2-2 TRBD1 TRBV7-8 16 CASSPVDRGWTGELFF TGTGCCAGCAGCCCCGTTGACAGGGGATGGACCGGGGAGCTGTTTTTT
. TRBJ2-7 . TRBV3-1/TRBV3-2 14 CASSRWRTTYEQYF TGTGCCAGCAGCCGGTGGCGGACAACCTACGAGCAGTACTTC
. TRBJ2-1 TRBD1 TRBV12-3/TRBV12-4 13 CASSFQGAREQFF TGTGCCAGCAGTTTCCAGGGGGCGCGGGAGCAGTTCTTC
. TRBJ1-3 TRBD1 TRBV14 17 CASSQVGDSLSGNTIYF TGTGCCAGCAGCCAAGTAGGGGACAGCCTCTCTGGAAACACCATATATTTT
. TRBJ2-4 . TRBV29-1 13 CSVNQGAKNIQYF TGCAGCGTCAATCAGGGAGCCAAAAACATTCAGTACTTC
. TRBJ2-5 . TRBV5-1 14 CASSLWGQGETQYF TGCGCCAGCAGCTTGTGGGGGCAGGGGGAGACCCAGTACTTC
. TRBJ2-1 TRBD1 TRBV9 15 CASSAGAGGNNEQFF TGTGCCAGCAGCGCCGGGGCAGGGGGCAACAATGAGCAGTTCTTC
. TRBJ1-6 . TRBV19 13 CASSGREGSPLHF TGTGCCAGTAGTGGCAGGGAAGGTTCACCCCTCCACTTT
once TRBJ2-2 . TRBV4-1 16 CASSQAPAGRSGELFF TGCGCCAGCAGCCAAGCTCCAGCGGGCCGATCGGGGGAGCTGTTTTTT